This T cell receptor (beta chain) was recorded in a study of spatial heterogeneity in lung cancer. About the research overall: A total of 72 untreated early-stage non-small cell lung cancer patients served as donors.

Points from the study as a whole: More often at tumor resection than at routine follow-up, ubiquitous expanded tumor TCRs were detected in the blood.

Sample time point: blood at routine non-recurrence follow-up after resection. Tumor, nontumor lung or frozen PBMC supplied whole RNA, sequenced without sorting. Germline assignment: CDR1 DFQATT and CDR2 SNEGSKA (reference sequence). The CDR3 length is 13 residues. The junction had 10 bases not matched to a gene; V was cut back by 6 bases and J by 8 bases. TCRdb analysed the 5' RACE reads with MiXCR anew, one entry per CDR3 protein. Here the sample spans roughly 120,000 distinct CDR3 sequences, 9% to 15% being singletons. This clonotype showed up many times. Its cognate antigen is unknown. This TCR was sampled from a male donor with early-stage non-small cell lung cancer. The chain combines TRBV20-1 with TRBJ2-1, with 7 positions matching TRBD2. Sequenced here: PBMCs, sampled at follow-up. DNA for the CDR3: TGCAGTGCATCGGGGGGATTAGGGCATGAGCAGTTCTTC. This encodes CSASGGLGHEQFF.